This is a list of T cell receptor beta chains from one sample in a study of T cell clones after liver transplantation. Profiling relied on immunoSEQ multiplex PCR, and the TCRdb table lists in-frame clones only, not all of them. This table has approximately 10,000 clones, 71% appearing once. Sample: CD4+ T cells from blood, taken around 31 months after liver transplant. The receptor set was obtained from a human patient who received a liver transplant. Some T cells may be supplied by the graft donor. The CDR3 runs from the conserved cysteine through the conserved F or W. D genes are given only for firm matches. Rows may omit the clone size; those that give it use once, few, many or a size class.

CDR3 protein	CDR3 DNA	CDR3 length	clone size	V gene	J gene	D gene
CASSSREYSPLHF	TGTGCCAGCAGTTCCCGAGAGTATTCACCCCTCCACTTT	13	.	TRBV27	TRBJ1-6	.
CAWSVGTDTGELFF	TGTGCCTGGAGTGTAGGGACAGACACCGGGGAGCTGTTTTTT	14	.	TRBV30	TRBJ2-2	TRBD1
CASSVELADTQYF	TGTGCCAGCAGCGTTGAACTAGCAGATACGCAGTATTTT	13	.	TRBV14	TRBJ2-3	.
CASGFSTTGNATNEKLFF	TGTGCTAGTGGTTTCTCAACAACAGGGAATGCAACTAATGAAAAACTGTTTTTT	18	.	TRBV12-5	TRBJ1-4	.
CASRDTENWGTQYF	TGTGCCAGCAGAGACACAGAAAACTGGGGGACCCAGTACTTC	14	.	TRBV5-4	TRBJ2-5	.
CASSLEGNEQFF	TGTGCCAGCAGCTTGGAGGGAAATGAGCAGTTCTTC	12	.	TRBV5-8	TRBJ2-1	.
CASSELQGAYEQYF	TGTGCCAGCAGTGAACTTCAGGGGGCCTACGAGCAGTACTTC	14	.	TRBV2	TRBJ2-7	TRBD1
CASSPKGTVIGNTIYF	TGTGCCAGCAGCCCAAAGGGGACAGTTATTGGAAACACCATATATTTT	16	.	TRBV11-2	TRBJ1-3	TRBD1
CASSPIRESSYNEQFF	TGTGCCAGCAGCCCAATACGGGAGAGCTCCTACAATGAGCAGTTCTTC	16	.	TRBV13	TRBJ2-1	.
CAGRTSGSDTQYF	TGTGCAGGGAGGACTAGCGGGTCAGATACGCAGTATTTT	13	once	TRBV5-4	TRBJ2-3	TRBD2
CASRGQGRIQPQHF	TGTGCCAGCAGGGGACAGGGTCGGATTCAGCCCCAGCATTTT	14	.	TRBV6-5	TRBJ1-5	TRBD1
CAISDRGYTEAFF	TGCGCCATCTCAGACAGGGGTTACACTGAAGCTTTCTTT	13	.	TRBV23-1	TRBJ1-1	TRBD1
CASSLGLAATNEQFF	TGTGCCAGCAGCCTTGGACTAGCGGCAACTAATGAGCAGTTCTTC	15	few	TRBV5-4	TRBJ2-1	TRBD2
CASSLLFNSPLHF	TGTGCCAGCAGTCTTCTTTTTAATTCACCCCTCCACTTT	13	.	TRBV27	TRBJ1-6	.
CASSPSPCGTLGRGCTEAFF	TGTGCCAGCAGCCCGTCCCCCTGCGGGACCCTTGGGAGGGGTTGCACTGAAGCTTTCTTT	20	few	TRBV7-6	TRBJ1-1	.
CASSSTAGLNQPQHF	TGTGCCAGCAGCTCCACTGCGGGGCTCAATCAGCCCCAGCATTTT	15	.	TRBV7-2	TRBJ1-5	.
CASSQGGNTEAFF	TGCGCCAGCAGCCAAGGTGGGAACACTGAAGCTTTCTTT	13	.	TRBV4-3	TRBJ1-1	.
CASSIPPGGGTDTQYF	TGTGCCAGTAGTATACCCCCAGGGGGAGGCACAGATACGCAGTATTTT	16	.	TRBV19	TRBJ2-3	TRBD1
CASSYSQGLSNEQFF	TGTGCCAGCAGTTACTCCCAGGGACTATCCAATGAGCAGTTCTTC	15	.	TRBV6-5	TRBJ2-1	TRBD2
CASSGGIVITKAFF	TGTGCCAGCAGCGGGGGGATTGTAATCACTAAAGCTTTCTTT	14	once	TRBV13	TRBJ1-1	.
CASSWSGDHTEAFF	TGTGCCAGCAGTTGGTCAGGGGATCACACTGAAGCTTTCTTT	14	.	TRBV27	TRBJ1-1	.
CAPTRAGPGETQYF	TGTGCCCCTACAAGGGCAGGCCCGGGGGAGACCCAGTACTTC	14	.	TRBV14	TRBJ2-5	.
CASRLAGDTGELFF	TGTGCCAGCAGACTAGCGGGAGACACCGGGGAGCTGTTTTTT	14	.	TRBV6-1	TRBJ2-2	TRBD2
CASSATSGTGEQYF	TGTGCCAGCAGCGCAACTAGCGGGACGGGCGAGCAGTACTTC	14	.	TRBV6-5	TRBJ2-7	TRBD2
CASSFGTVGNEKLFF	TGCGCCAGCAGCTTCGGGACAGTCGGGAATGAAAAACTGTTTTTT	15	.	TRBV5-1	TRBJ1-4	TRBD1
CASSDLGTKNTEAFF	TGTGCCAGCAGTGATCTCGGGACAAAGAACACTGAAGCTTTCTTT	15	.	TRBV25-1	TRBJ1-1	.
CASSSDWSSYNEQFF	TGTGCCAGCAGCTCGGACTGGAGCTCCTACAATGAGCAGTTCTTC	15	.	TRBV5-5	TRBJ2-1	.
CASSPGTSGGLETQYF	TGTGCCAGCAGCCCGGGGACTAGCGGGGGGCTGGAGACCCAGTACTTC	16	.	TRBV7-2	TRBJ2-5	TRBD2
CAISESGDKGNKGTEAFF	TGTGCCATCAGTGAGTCGGGGGATAAAGGGAACAAGGGCACTGAAGCTTTCTTT	18	.	TRBV10-3	TRBJ1-1	.
CASSGTGSGNTIYF	TGTGCCAGCAGTGGGACAGGGTCTGGAAACACCATATATTTT	14	.	TRBV6-1	TRBJ1-3	TRBD1
CASSEEGERSEQYF	TGTGCCAGCAGTGAAGAGGGGGAGCGCTCGGAGCAGTACTTC	14	few	TRBV6-1	TRBJ2-7	.
CASSIGEANYNEQFF	TGTGCCAGTAGTATAGGGGAAGCCAACTACAATGAGCAGTTCTTC	15	.	TRBV19	TRBJ2-1	.
CASSLGMGGQPQHF	TGTGCCAGCAGCTTGGGGATGGGAGGACAGCCCCAGCATTTT	14	few	TRBV5-5	TRBJ1-5	.
CASSETGMYEQYF	TGTGCCAGCAGTGAGACAGGGATGTACGAGCAGTACTTC	13	.	TRBV6-1	TRBJ2-7	TRBD1
CASSPSGTGGYNEQFF	TGTGCCAGCTCACCATCCGGGACAGGGGGCTACAATGAGCAGTTCTTC	16	.	TRBV18	TRBJ2-1	TRBD1
CSVEEGQGPPDTQYF	TGCAGCGTCGAAGAGGGACAGGGCCCCCCAGATACGCAGTATTTT	15	.	TRBV29-1	TRBJ2-3	TRBD1
CASSEAAGKEKETQYF	TGTGCCAGCAGTGAGGCGGCAGGGAAAGAGAAAGAGACCCAGTACTTC	16	once	TRBV6-1	TRBJ2-5	.
CASRHRVANIQYF	TGTGCCAGCAGACACAGGGTAGCAAACATTCAGTACTTC	13	.	TRBV6-1	TRBJ2-4	.
CATESDTQYF	TGTGCCACCGAGTCAGATACGCAGTATTTT	10	large	TRBV19	TRBJ2-3	.
CASSILGEPYNEQFF	TGTGCCAGTAGTATATTGGGGGAGCCCTACAATGAGCAGTTCTTC	15	.	TRBV19	TRBJ2-1	.
CASSWREFNEQFF	TGCGCCAGCAGCTGGCGGGAGTTTAATGAGCAGTTCTTC	13	.	TRBV4-1	TRBJ2-1	TRBD2
CASSLQVLFYNEQFF	TGTGCCAGCAGTTTGCAGGTCCTTTTCTACAATGAGCAGTTCTTC	15	.	TRBV28	TRBJ2-1	.
CASRPLGGGGANVLTF	TGTGCCAGCAGACCTTTGGGGGGTGGCGGGGCCAACGTCCTGACTTTC	16	.	TRBV27	TRBJ2-6	.
CASSPATGEVGELFF	TGTGCCAGCAGTCCCGCCACGGGGGAGGTCGGGGAGCTGTTTTTT	15	.	TRBV6-6	TRBJ2-2	.
CASSQVSGEAFF	TGCGCCAGCAGCCAAGTATCGGGAGAAGCTTTCTTT	12	.	TRBV4-1	TRBJ1-1	.
CATSPLLEGRGTDTQYF	TGTGCCACCAGCCCCCTCCTGGAAGGGCGGGGGACAGATACGCAGTATTTT	17	.	TRBV15	TRBJ2-3	TRBD2
CASSLQGIGNQPQHF	TGTGCCAGCAGTTTACAGGGGATTGGCAATCAGCCCCAGCATTTT	15	.	TRBV27	TRBJ1-5	.
CASSGDLQETQYF	TGTGCCAGCAGCGGCGACTTGCAAGAGACCCAGTACTTC	13	.	TRBV5-5	TRBJ2-5	.
CASSPRGAGFGRDTQYF	TGTGCCAGTAGTCCCAGAGGGGCAGGGTTTGGGAGAGATACGCAGTATTTT	17	.	TRBV19	TRBJ2-3	.
CASSYGGGGTEAFF	TGTGCCAGCAGTTACGGCGGGGGCGGCACTGAAGCTTTCTTT	14	.	TRBV6-5	TRBJ1-1	.
CASSILVTDNNSPLHF	TGTGCCAGTAGTATCTTGGTTACGGACAATAATTCACCCCTCCACTTT	16	medium-sized	TRBV19	TRBJ1-6	.
CASSPGYGFDTQYF	TGTGCCAGTAGTCCCGGCTATGGCTTTGATACGCAGTATTTT	14	.	TRBV19	TRBJ2-3	.
CASSPADSPYEQYF	TGTGCCAGCTCACCAGCCGACAGTCCCTACGAGCAGTACTTC	14	medium-sized	TRBV18	TRBJ2-7	.
CASSGGAGLGPDEQFF	TGTGCCAGCAGCGGAGGGGCCGGACTAGGTCCGGATGAGCAGTTCTTC	16	.	TRBV9	TRBJ2-1	TRBD2
CASSYSTSGSTGELFF	TGTGCCAGCAGTTACTCGACTAGCGGGAGCACCGGGGAGCTGTTTTTT	16	.	TRBV6-9	TRBJ2-2	TRBD2
CASSLDDTGQSGYTF	TGTGCCAGCAGCTTAGACGATACGGGACAATCGGGCTACACCTTC	15	medium-sized	TRBV7-8	TRBJ1-2	.